This T cell receptor (beta chain) was obtained from a study of shared clonotypes between healthy human individuals. About the study: Samples came from a couple of female and a few male donors aged 18 to 49.

Note on this clone: Antigen specificity is unknown.

The CDR3 covers 14 residues. Trimming took 7 bases from V and 9 from J; bases not matched to a gene: 8. Germline V gene lookup returns CDR1 SGHAT and CDR2 FQNNGV. Study findings and constraints: With a handful of donors compared, 4% to 5.5% of naive CD4 clonotypes were shared.

Deep level was the assay's run setting. The authors distributed each subset's genomic DNA evenly over several immunoSEQ plates. Sequenced by immunoSEQ multiplex PCR; TCRdb stores in-frame clones only, minus some. Here the sample spans about 1 million clones, around 75% being singletons. This clonotype was obtained from a man younger than 35 in good health. The chain joins TRBV11-2 to TRBJ2-2; 10 nucleotides align to TRBD2. Sequenced: memory CD4+ T cells sorted from blood. Subset denoted: CD45RA-negative fraction. The CDR3 coding sequence is TGTGCCAGCACCTCCGAGCGGGGGGGCCGGGAGCTGTTTTTT. Translated, it gives CASTSERGGRELFF.